These T cell receptor beta chains were read from a single sample in a study of chemoradiotherapy in HPV16-positive cancers. Sequencing used immunoSEQ multiplex PCR; TCRdb keeps in-frame clones, though not all of them. The repertoire holds about 22,000 clones, with just under 95% as singletons. The sample was blood, taken from a patient who underwent chemoradiotherapy. Every receptor here comes from a human donor with HPV-associated anogenital cancer. Both conserved end residues are part of each CDR3. The D gene is left open where the match is weak. Some rows mark clone size as missing; the rest say once, few, many or name a class of expanded clone.

>TRBJ2-7|TRBV29-1|NA|NA|11
CSVSSSYEQYF
TGCAGTGTCTCGAGCTCCTACGAGCAGTACTTC
>TRBJ2-3|TRBV11-2|NA|NA|14
CASSRDHSTDTQYF
TGTGCCAGCAGCCGGGACCATAGCACAGATACGCAGTATTTT
>TRBJ2-7|TRBV28|NA|NA|15
CASSGTGKESYEQYF
TGTGCCAGCAGTGGAACAGGGAAGGAGTCCTACGAGCAGTACTTC
>TRBJ1-5|TRBV28|NA|NA|15
CASSLGGQFNQPQHF
TGTGCCAGCAGTTTGGGCGGGCAGTTCAATCAGCCCCAGCATTTT
>TRBJ2-1|TRBV19|NA|NA|15
CASTPRVGGPNEQFF
TGTGCCAGTACCCCCAGGGTAGGAGGGCCCAATGAGCAGTTCTTC
>TRBJ1-6|TRBV5-6|NA|NA|15
CASSLAGGWNSPLHF
TGTGCCAGCAGCTTGGCGGGGGGCTGGAACTCACCCCTCCACTTT
>TRBJ1-1|TRBV9|NA|NA|15
CASSSRPGRGDEAFF
TGTGCCAGCAGCTCGCGCCCGGGACGAGGGGACGAAGCTTTCTTT
>TRBJ2-3|TRBV7-3|NA|once|15
CASSWGATSTDTQYF
TGTGCCAGCAGCTGGGGGGCGACTAGCACAGATACGCAGTATTTT
>TRBJ2-1|TRBV6-6|NA|NA|16
CASRSERVSSYNEQFF
TGTGCCAGCAGGAGCGAGCGGGTGAGCTCCTACAATGAGCAGTTCTTC
>TRBJ2-2|TRBV7-2|TRBD2|NA|15
CASSSAAGGAGELFF
TGTGCCAGCAGCTCTGCGGCGGGGGGCGCCGGGGAGCTGTTTTTT
>TRBJ1-2|TRBV27|NA|NA|13
CASSKQGTLGYTF
TGTGCCAGCAGTAAACAGGGTACTTTAGGCTACACCTTC
>TRBJ2-1|TRBV28|TRBD2|NA|17
CASSSTGTSGEYNEQFF
TGTGCCAGCAGTTCAACCGGGACTAGCGGGGAATACAATGAGCAGTTCTTC
>TRBJ2-7|TRBV7-2|NA|NA|12
CASSLDFYEQYF
TGTGCCAGCAGCTTAGACTTCTACGAGCAGTACTTC
>TRBJ1-5|TRBV28|NA|NA|14
CASSLGGLSQPQHF
TGTGCCAGCAGTTTGGGGGGGCTGAGTCAGCCCCAGCATTTT
>TRBJ2-5|TRBV11-2|NA|NA|13
CASSNGYQETQYF
TGTGCCAGCAGTAACGGTTATCAAGAGACCCAGTACTTC
>TRBJ2-7|TRBV6-1|NA|NA|12
CASKGDLYEQYF
TGTGCCAGCAAAGGAGATCTCTACGAGCAGTACTTC
>TRBJ2-7|TRBV27|NA|NA|15
CASKAKLPGSYEQYF
TGTGCCAGCAAAGCTAAACTGCCAGGGTCCTACGAGCAGTACTTC
>TRBJ2-1|TRBV9|NA|NA|15
CASSVEDSSYNEQFF
TGTGCCAGCAGCGTAGAAGACAGTTCCTACAATGAGCAGTTCTTC
>TRBJ2-4|TRBV7-8|TRBD2|NA|16
CASSASGSVAKNIQYF
TGTGCCAGCAGCGCTAGCGGGAGTGTCGCCAAAAACATTCAGTACTTC
>TRBJ2-7|TRBV2|TRBD1|NA|12
CASSGQVSWQYF
TGTGCCAGCAGCGGACAGGTTTCTTGGCAGTACTTC
>TRBJ2-1|TRBV29-1|NA|NA|12
CSVEPHPGEQFF
TGCAGCGTTGAACCCCACCCGGGTGAGCAGTTCTTC
>TRBJ1-3|TRBV7-2|NA|NA|15
CASSLAQASGNTIYF
TGTGCCAGCAGCTTAGCACAGGCCTCTGGAAACACCATATATTTT
>TRBJ2-2|TRBV12-5|NA|NA|14
CASGDPGFDGELFF
TGTGCTAGTGGTGACCCAGGGTTTGACGGGGAGCTGTTTTTT
>TRBJ1-4|TRBV25-1|TRBD1|NA|14
CASSPGQGGEKLFF
TGTGCCAGCAGCCCGGGACAGGGGGGTGAAAAACTGTTTTTT
>TRBJ1-1|TRBV6-1|NA|NA|14
CASSQKGETTEAFF
TGTGCCAGCAGTCAAAAAGGGGAGACCACTGAAGCTTTCTTT
>TRBJ2-1|TRBV2|TRBD2|NA|15
CASSEEGTSHNEQFF
TGTGCCAGCAGTGAGGAGGGGACTAGCCACAATGAGCAGTTCTTC
>TRBJ2-7|TRBV11-3|NA|NA|14
CASSLGGDSYEQYF
TGTGCCAGCAGCTTAGGGGGGGACAGCTACGAGCAGTACTTC
>TRBJ2-2|TRBV6-4|TRBD1|NA|15
CASSVQGGPTGELFF
TGTGCCAGCAGTGTACAGGGGGGACCCACCGGGGAGCTGTTTTTT
>TRBJ2-7|TRBV18|TRBD2|NA|15
CASSLREDNSYEQYF
TGTGCCAGCTCACTCCGGGAGGACAACTCCTACGAGCAGTACTTC
>TRBJ2-7|TRBV14|NA|NA|14
CASSQGQQSYEQYF
TGTGCCAGCAGCCAAGGACAACAGAGCTACGAGCAGTACTTC
>TRBJ2-3|TRBV29-1|NA|NA|14
CSVVWGSSTDTQYF
TGCAGCGTTGTATGGGGGTCTAGCACAGATACGCAGTATTTT
>TRBJ2-2|TRBV18|TRBD2|NA|17
CASSQLLAGGDTGELFF
TGTGCCAGCTCTCAACTACTAGCGGGCGGAGACACCGGGGAGCTGTTTTTT
>TRBJ2-5|TRBV13|NA|NA|16
CASSLVVQSGGETQYF
TGTGCCAGCAGCTTAGTTGTGCAATCAGGTGGAGAGACCCAGTACTTC
>TRBJ1-6|TRBV2|TRBD1|NA|14
CAGTSGTANSPLHF
TGTGCCGGAACCTCCGGGACAGCTAATTCACCCCTCCACTTT
>TRBJ2-2|TRBV7-2|TRBD1|NA|16
CASSFRTGALSGELFF
TGTGCCAGCAGCTTTAGGACAGGGGCCTTGTCCGGGGAGCTGTTTTTT
>TRBJ1-4|TRBV13|NA|NA|14
CASSLGDQGEKLFF
TGTGCCAGCAGCTTAGGCGATCAGGGGGAAAAACTGTTTTTT
>TRBJ2-1|TRBV18|TRBD1|NA|16
CASSPGQGHPYNEQFF
TGTGCCAGCTCACCTGGACAGGGACACCCCTACAATGAGCAGTTCTTC
>TRBJ2-7|TRBV5-5|TRBD1|NA|15
CASSLTTGSSYEQYF
TGTGCCAGCAGCTTGACGACAGGGTCGTCCTACGAGCAGTACTTC
>TRBJ1-1|TRBV28|TRBD1|NA|15
CASSLPGTGGTEAFF
TGTGCCAGCAGTTTACCCGGGACAGGGGGCACTGAAGCTTTCTTT
>TRBJ1-4|TRBV4-2|TRBD1|NA|15
CASSPQTGGGEKLFF
TGTGCCAGCAGCCCTCAGACAGGGGGAGGGGAAAAACTGTTTTTT
>TRBJ1-1|TRBV2|TRBD1|NA|13
CASDRDSYTEAFF
TGTGCCAGCGACAGGGATTCGTACACTGAAGCTTTCTTT
>TRBJ1-1|TRBV7-9|NA|NA|15
CASSFGLPRGTEAFF
TGTGCCAGCAGCTTTGGACTCCCAAGAGGGACTGAAGCTTTCTTT
>TRBJ2-5|TRBV7-6|NA|NA|16
CASSLTPWAAQETQYF
TGTGCCAGCAGCCTCACACCGTGGGCAGCTCAAGAGACCCAGTACTTC
>TRBJ2-7|TRBV15|NA|NA|14
CATSRGLGSYEQYF
TGTGCCACCAGCAGGGGGTTAGGGTCCTACGAGCAGTACTTC
>TRBJ1-2|TRBV4-3|TRBD1|once|14
CASSQTGTDYGYTF
TGCGCCAGCAGCCAGACCGGGACAGACTATGGCTACACCTTC
>TRBJ1-2|TRBV7-2|TRBD1|once|13
CASRDRADYGYTF
TGTGCCAGCAGGGACAGGGCGGACTATGGCTACACCTTC
>TRBJ2-1|TRBV7-9|TRBD2|NA|15
CASSSYGTSGDEQFF
TGTGCCAGCAGCTCCTACGGGACTAGCGGAGATGAGCAGTTCTTC